The 17 T cell receptor beta chains given below trace back to one sample, sequenced in a study of cytomegalovirus exposure and HLA in healthy donors. 60 Vbeta and 13 Jbeta primers were used in PCR. Sequencing was performed with immunoSEQ multiplex PCR; in TCRdb, only in-frame clones are kept and a portion is missing. The data hold some 180,000 clones, with nearly 80% observed a single time. Sequenced: PBMCs. Receptors originate from a female donor in good health and CMV-seronegative.

This chain's CDR3 is CASSERPRGTGELFF. In DNA form, the CDR3 reads TGTGCCAGCAGCGAGAGGCCTAGGGGGACCGGGGAGCTGTTTTTT. The rearrangement links TRBV9 to TRBJ2-2; tentatively, D is TRBD1 (6 bases). There are 15 residues in the CDR3. V lost 3 bases and J lost 5, with 14 bases in between. From germline, CDR1 is SGDLS and CDR2 YYNGEE.

The chain uses TRBV4-2 and TRBJ2-1, with TRBD2 matching 11 bases. There are 15 residues in the CDR3. The germline V gene encodes CDR1 LGHNA and CDR2 YNFKEQ. V lost 2 bases, J lost 7 bases, and 4 bases stayed unmatched. CDR3 amino acids: CASSQQLAGANEQFF. CDR3 DNA: TGTGCCAGCAGCCAACAACTAGCGGGAGCTAATGAGCAGTTCTTC.

To note about this clone: An end of the junction differs from the germline gene, which may be a read error. The sample contains more than one DNA sequence encoding this CDR3. The CDR3 sequence is CATRRTDGNTIYF. CDR3 in DNA: TGCGCCACCAGGCGGACTGATGGAAACACCATATATTTT. V is TRBV15 and J is TRBJ1-3; D gene unclear. Germline V gene sequence: CDR1 LNHNV, CDR2 YYDKDF (reference sequence). This CDR3 is 13 amino acids long.

The V gene is TRBV5-4, the J gene TRBJ2-2, with 9 bases lining up with TRBD2. Germline V gene lookup returns CDR1 SGHNT and CDR2 YYREEE (reference sequence). Trimming cost V 3 bases and J 0 bases; bases outside gene matches: 3. The CDR3 is 16 amino acids. The DNA of the CDR3 is TGTGCCAGCAGCTCAGCGGGAGGAACGAACACCGGGGAGCTGTTTTTT. Protein sequence: CASSSAGGTNTGELFF.

CDR3 bases: TGTGCCAGCAGCCTGGGACAGCTAGCCAAAAACATTCAGTACTTC. Its translation: CASSLGQLAKNIQYF. V and J are TRBV5-4 and TRBJ2-4; 7 bases agree with TRBD1. The CDR3 is 15 residues long. In germline, CDR1 is SGHNT, CDR2 YYREEE (reference sequence). The ends lost 4 bases at V and 0 bases at J; junction bases unmatched: 4.

This chain uses TRBV30 with TRBJ2-7; a possible D gene is TRBD1 (5 bases). The germline CDR1 and CDR2 sequences are GTSNPN and SVGIG (reference sequence). V gave up 3 bases and J gave up 7 bases, with 16 bases separating them. This CDR3 has 13 residues. DNA for the CDR3: TGTGCCTGGAGAAGCAGGGTCGTCGGGGAGCAGTACTTC. It is translated as CAWRSRVVGEQYF.

The V call is TRBV7-8, the J call TRBJ1-3; 9 bases line up with TRBD1. This CDR3 is built from 15 residues. The J segment lost 2 bases and the V segment lost 5 bases, leaving 4 bases of the junction unmatched. The V gene's germline CDR1 is SGHVS and CDR2 FQNEAQ. The CDR3 here is CASSQQGAPGNTIYF. The CDR3 coding sequence is TGTGCCAGCAGCCAACAGGGGGCCCCTGGAAACACCATATATTTT.

V usage is TRBV9 and J usage is TRBJ2-7, with D perhaps TRBD1 (5 bases). Per the germline V gene, CDR1 is SGDLS and CDR2 is YYNGEE. V lost 3 bases and J 6 bases, leaving 16 bases between the germline ends. The CDR3 loop spans 14 amino acids. CDR3 amino acids: CASSADVGALEQYF. The CDR3 region has the DNA TGTGCCAGCAGCGCCGACGTAGGGGCTCTCGAGCAGTACTTC.

The gene calls are TRBV6-6 and TRBJ1-5; 12 bases are shared with TRBD1. Unmatched junction bases numbered 10, after V lost 6 bases and J lost 7 bases. From germline, CDR1 is MNHNY and CDR2 SVGAGI (reference sequence). This CDR3 has 16 residues. CDR3 nucleotide sequence: TGTGCCAGCAGCCAACAGGGGACAGGGGGCTACCAGCCCCAGCATTTT. It specifies CASSQQGTGGYQPQHF.

This sequence joins TRBV29-1 and TRBJ1-2, with TRBD1 matching over 7 bases. With V trimmed by 1 base and J by 7 bases, 6 bases remained unmatched. The CDR3 is 13 amino acids. Germline V gene sequence: CDR1 SQVTM, CDR2 ANQGSEA. CDR3 sequence: CSVEVGGGIGYTF. Written as DNA, the CDR3 is TGCAGCGTTGAAGTAGGGGGCGGTATTGGCTACACCTTC.

The chain links TRBV29-1 to TRBJ2-7; a possible D gene is TRBD2 (5 bases). Germline lookup yields CDR1 SQVTM and CDR2 ANQGSEA. The CDR3 is made up of 14 amino acids. The V end lost 1 base, the J end lost 5 bases, and 15 bases lay between the germline ends. This CDR3 reads CSVEGLLGFDEQYF. The CDR3 DNA reads as TGCAGCGTTGAAGGACTACTAGGTTTCGACGAGCAGTACTTC.

Only one count was recorded for this clone. This chain joins TRBV7-9 and TRBJ1-1, with D possibly being TRBD1 (6 bases). The germline V gene encodes CDR1 SEHNR and CDR2 FQNEAQ (reference sequence). This CDR3 region has 14 residues. The ends were cut back, 5 bases at V and 8 bases at J, with 18 bases in the middle. The CDR3 region has the DNA TGTGCCAGCAGCCCAGGACAGAGCCCAAACGAAGCTTTCTTT. Translated: CASSPGQSPNEAFF.

The chain has TRBV15 and TRBJ1-1, with 7 positions matching TRBD1. J lost 5 bases, V lost 3 bases, and 6 bases had no gene match. CDR1 is LNHNV, CDR2 YYDKDF, per germline (reference sequence). There are 14 residues in the CDR3. In DNA, the CDR3 is TGTGCCACCAGCAGTCCAGGGGGAAGTACTGAAGCTTTCTTT. Translating it yields CATSSPGGSTEAFF.

V gene TRBV7-8 combines with J gene TRBJ2-1; possibly TRBD2 for D (6 bases). The CDR3 runs to 14 residues. Germline CDR1 reads SGHVS; CDR2 reads FQNEAQ. Trimming shortened V by 5 bases and J by 2 bases, and 10 bases separated the two germline ends. CDR3 in amino acids: CASSPGGTYNEQFF. CDR3 coding DNA: TGTGCCAGCAGCCCCGGGGGTACCTACAATGAGCAGTTCTTC.

The chain is built from TRBV30 and TRBJ1-1, with TRBD1 matching 7 bases. The CDR3 runs 14 residues. V shed 0 bases and J 2 bases; nucleotides not matched to a gene: 3. From germline, CDR1 is GTSNPN and CDR2 SVGIG (reference sequence). This CDR3 is CAWSVKGANTEAFF. CDR3 sequence (DNA): TGTGCCTGGAGTGTTAAGGGGGCCAACACTGAAGCTTTCTTT.

DNA for the CDR3: TGTGCCAGCAGTAGGACTATACAAGAGACCCAGTACTTC. Its protein product is CASSRTIQETQYF. This sequence joins TRBV2 and TRBJ2-5; D perhaps matches TRBD2 (6 bases). Germline V gene lookup returns CDR1 SNHLY and CDR2 FYNNEI. V lost 5 bases to trimming and J lost 2 bases, with 9 bases between them. This CDR3 contains 13 residues. The variable domain in full, completed from reference TRBV2 and TRBJ2-5, reads EPEVTQTPSHQVTQMGQEVILRCVPISNHLYFYWYRQILGQKVEFLVSFYNNEISEKSEIFDDQFSVERPDGSNFTLKIRSTKLEDSAMYFCASSRTIQETQYFGPGTRLLVL.

In its sample, this clone was seen once. Here the CDR3 DNA reads TGTGCCAGCAGTCGGGACTTCCGTCGAGAGACCCAGTACTTC. This translates into CASSRDFRRETQYF. The chain has TRBV6-5 and TRBJ2-5; TRBD2 is a possible D gene (6 bases). The CDR3 runs 14 residues. V dropped 5 bases and J dropped 4 bases, with 14 bases sitting between them. Germline loops: CDR1 MNHEY, CDR2 SVGAGI.